Listed below are T cell receptor beta chains from one sample, sequenced in a study of T cells after yellow fever vaccination. Using its own MiXCR run on the 5' RACE reads, TCRdb lists one record per CDR3 protein. Among over 35,000 distinct CDR3 sequences listed, 5.5% to 7.5% were seen once. Material: PBMCs, either bulk or a sorted T-cell subset (CD4+, CD8+, memory, or dextramer-sorted; not recorded which), obtained 45 days after the yellow fever booster vaccination. The receptors originated from a man between 25 and 39 years old who received the YFV17D yellow fever vaccine. Both conserved end residues are part of each CDR3. A clone size is listed for some rows: how often the clone was seen (once, few, many), or a class if it is expanded.

clone size,V gene,CDR3 protein
many,TRBV24-1,CATGWEYEQFF
-,TRBV30,CAWSRKGLDNQPQHF
many,TRBV2,CASVRTSAYNEQFF
few,TRBV6-5,CASSYSVAGVFTDTQYF
many,TRBV7-9,CASSLGVTSGDTDTQYF
few,TRBV25-1,CASSEWLGGEQYF
-,TRBV20-1,CSARGTGGTETQYF
-,TRBV28,CASKWNTEAFF
-,TRBV29-1,CSVDPQGGGGTNEQFF
many,TRBV12-3/TRBV12-4,CATSSVPGELFF
many,TRBV11-3,CASSPRDNQETQYF
few,TRBV12-5,CASGPSPSGRTRGTNEQFF
few,TRBV12-3/TRBV12-4,CASSFNRNTEAFF
many,TRBV19,CASSIVLRDEQYF
many,TRBV20-1,CSARLGAQETQYF
many,TRBV19,CASSIDGKGDEQFF
many,TRBV6-2/TRBV6-3,CASRKGPLMRYTF
many,TRBV5-1,CASSPDRGGYEQYF
many,TRBV5-1,CASSSTGGTDTQYF
few,TRBV18,CASSPSVQGNTEAFF
many,TRBV5-4,CASSLETSANYGYTF
few,TRBV3-1,CASSQAGAPYEQYF
few,TRBV20-1,CSQTIQGEDGYTF
-,TRBV7-2,CASSLEGIGNELFF
-,TRBV7-2,CASSFGTSVYEQYF
few,TRBV7-8,CASSLDRMNYGYTF
many,TRBV6-5,CASSPSSGSRPYNEQFF
few,TRBV6-1,CASRDIAGFYNEQFF
many,TRBV4-3,CASSQDRGRRTDTQYF
few,TRBV30,CAWSVRVSGNEQFF
many,TRBV7-2,CASSSQTASLTDTQYF
few,TRBV7-8,CASSLVYLAGNEQFF
many,TRBV5-5,CASSLERGETQYF
few,TRBV11-2,CASSFRVGEQYF
many,TRBV6-5,CASSYGQNIYNEQFF
many,TRBV7-2,CASRLGLAGKEFF
-,TRBV11-1,CAISPGPLADTQYF
few,TRBV20-1,CRPGETQYF
few,TRBV19,CASSIQNPGELFF
few,TRBV16,CASSQSGRNYTF
many,TRBV7-2,CASSPQNTEAFF
many,TRBV29-1,CSVVGVYWTEAFF
few,TRBV2,CASSAYSGRAAGELFF
few,TRBV6-2/TRBV6-3,CASSGGTVPAKAFF
many,TRBV6-4,CASSEWGLSSPLHF
few,TRBV7-2,CASSLSGIGESSYEQYF
few,TRBV19,CASSIDGRHETQYF
few,TRBV6-5,CASSPTWGTRNTGELFF
many,TRBV10-3,CASRRDPEVLEQYF
many,TRBV6-5,CASSYSRVPHEQYF
few,TRBV4-3,CASSQDPFFWTENTEAFF
many,TRBV5-1,CASSYQRTEDTQYF
many,TRBV29-1,CSGDTSTDTQYF
-,TRBV29-1,CSVDSGANVLTF
-,TRBV7-8,CASSRPGSRTGELFF
many,TRBV12-5,CASGITGFYGYTF
many,TRBV9,CASSVGAGGDTQYF
few,TRBV7-9,CASSPRNTVVEKLFF
few,TRBV4-3,CASSPTRVPGELFF